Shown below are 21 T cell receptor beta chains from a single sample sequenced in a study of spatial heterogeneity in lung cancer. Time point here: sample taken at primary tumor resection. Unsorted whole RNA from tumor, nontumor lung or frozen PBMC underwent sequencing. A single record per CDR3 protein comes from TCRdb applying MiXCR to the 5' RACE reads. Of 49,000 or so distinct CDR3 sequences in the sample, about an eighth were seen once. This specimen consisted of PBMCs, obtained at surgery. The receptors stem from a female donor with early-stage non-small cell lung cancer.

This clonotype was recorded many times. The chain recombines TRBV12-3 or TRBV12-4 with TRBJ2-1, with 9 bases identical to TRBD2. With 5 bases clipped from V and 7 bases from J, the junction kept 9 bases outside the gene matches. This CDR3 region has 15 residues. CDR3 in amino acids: CASSPYRGGDNEQFF. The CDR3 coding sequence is TGTGCCAGCAGTCCATACCGCGGGGGGGATAATGAGCAGTTCTTC.

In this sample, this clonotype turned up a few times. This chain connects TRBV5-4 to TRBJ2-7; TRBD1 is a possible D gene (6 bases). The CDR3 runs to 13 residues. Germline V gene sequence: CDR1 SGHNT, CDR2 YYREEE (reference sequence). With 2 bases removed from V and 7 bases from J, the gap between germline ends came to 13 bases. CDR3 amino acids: CASSLQGLGEQYF. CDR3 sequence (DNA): TGTGCCAGCAGCTTACAGGGTTTGGGGGAGCAGTACTTC.

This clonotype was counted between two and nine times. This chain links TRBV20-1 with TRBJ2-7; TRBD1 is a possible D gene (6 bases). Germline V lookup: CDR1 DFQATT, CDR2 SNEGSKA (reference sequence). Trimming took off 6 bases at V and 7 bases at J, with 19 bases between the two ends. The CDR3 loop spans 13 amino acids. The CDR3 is CSAYSQGVGEQYF. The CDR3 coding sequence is TGCAGTGCATACTCACAGGGAGTGGGAGAGCAGTACTTC.

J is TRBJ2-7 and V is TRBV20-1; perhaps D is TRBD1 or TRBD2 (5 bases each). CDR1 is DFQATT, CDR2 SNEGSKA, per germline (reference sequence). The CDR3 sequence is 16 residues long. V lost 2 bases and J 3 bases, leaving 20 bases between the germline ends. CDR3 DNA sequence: TGCAGTGCTAGATACGGGCGTGGGACCTTAAACTACGAGCAGTACTTC. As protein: CSARYGRGTLNYEQYF.

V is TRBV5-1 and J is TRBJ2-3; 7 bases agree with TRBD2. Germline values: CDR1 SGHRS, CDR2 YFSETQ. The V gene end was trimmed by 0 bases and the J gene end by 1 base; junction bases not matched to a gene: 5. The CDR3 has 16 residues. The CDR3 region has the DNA TGCGCCAGCAGCTTGGTGGGGGGGAGTCGCACAGATACGCAGTATTTT. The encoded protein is CASSLVGGSRTDTQYF.

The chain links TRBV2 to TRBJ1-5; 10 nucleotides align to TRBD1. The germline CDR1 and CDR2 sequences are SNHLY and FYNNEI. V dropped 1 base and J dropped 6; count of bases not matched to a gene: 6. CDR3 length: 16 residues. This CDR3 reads CASSEGVTGGFQPQHF. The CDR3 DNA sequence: TGTGCCAGCAGTGAAGGGGTGACAGGGGGCTTTCAGCCCCAGCATTTT.

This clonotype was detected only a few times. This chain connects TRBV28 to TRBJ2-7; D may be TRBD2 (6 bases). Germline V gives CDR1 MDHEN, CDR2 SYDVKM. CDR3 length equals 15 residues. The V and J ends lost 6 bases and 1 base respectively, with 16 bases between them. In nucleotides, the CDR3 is TGTGCCAGCAGCCCCCGGGGGTCGGTTTCCTACGAGCAGTACTTC. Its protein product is CASSPRGSVSYEQYF.

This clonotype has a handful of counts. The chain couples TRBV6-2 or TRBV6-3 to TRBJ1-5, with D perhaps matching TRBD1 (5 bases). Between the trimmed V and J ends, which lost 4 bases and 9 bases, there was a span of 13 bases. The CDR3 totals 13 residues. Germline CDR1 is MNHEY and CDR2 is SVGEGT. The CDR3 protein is CASSLGLGRPQHF. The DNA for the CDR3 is TGTGCCAGCAGTTTGGGACTCGGGAGGCCCCAGCATTTT.

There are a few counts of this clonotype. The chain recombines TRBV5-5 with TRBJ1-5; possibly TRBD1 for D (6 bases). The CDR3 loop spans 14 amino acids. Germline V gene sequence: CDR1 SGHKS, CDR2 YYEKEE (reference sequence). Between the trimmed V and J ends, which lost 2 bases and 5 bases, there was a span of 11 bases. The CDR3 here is CASSLGGKDQPQHF. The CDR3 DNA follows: TGTGCCAGCAGCTTAGGGGGGAAGGATCAGCCCCAGCATTTT. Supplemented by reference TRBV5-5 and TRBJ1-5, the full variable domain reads DAGVTQSPTHLIKTRGQQVTLRCSPISGHKSVSWYQQVLGQGPQFIFQYYEKEERGRGNFPDRFSARQFPNYSSELNVNALLLGDSALYLCASSLGGKDQPQHFGDGTRLSIL.

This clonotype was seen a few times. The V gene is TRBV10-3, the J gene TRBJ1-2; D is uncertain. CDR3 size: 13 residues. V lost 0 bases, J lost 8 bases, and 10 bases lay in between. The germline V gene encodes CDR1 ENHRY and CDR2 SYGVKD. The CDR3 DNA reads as TGTGCCATCAGTGAGTCACAGCAAAAAGGCTACACCTTC. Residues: CAISESQQKGYTF.

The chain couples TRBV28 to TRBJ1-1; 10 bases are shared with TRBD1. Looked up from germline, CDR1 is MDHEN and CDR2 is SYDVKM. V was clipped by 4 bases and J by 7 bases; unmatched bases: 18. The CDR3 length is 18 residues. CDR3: CASSWSPGGTGAQGEAFF. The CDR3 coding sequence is TGTGCCAGCAGTTGGTCCCCAGGGGGGACAGGGGCGCAGGGTGAAGCTTTCTTT.

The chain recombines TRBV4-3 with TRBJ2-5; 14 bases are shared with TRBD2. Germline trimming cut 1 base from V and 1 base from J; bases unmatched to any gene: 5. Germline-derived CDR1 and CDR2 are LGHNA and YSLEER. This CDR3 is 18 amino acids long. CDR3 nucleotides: TGCGCCAGCAGCCAAGGGGGGACTAGCGGGGGACCCCAAGAGACCCAGTACTTC. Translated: CASSQGGTSGGPQETQYF.

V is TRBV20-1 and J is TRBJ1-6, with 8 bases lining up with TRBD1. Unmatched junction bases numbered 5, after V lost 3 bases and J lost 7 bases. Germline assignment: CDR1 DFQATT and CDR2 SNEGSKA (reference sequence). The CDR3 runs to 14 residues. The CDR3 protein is CSARGDRRNSPLHF. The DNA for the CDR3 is TGCAGTGCTAGGGGGGACAGGCGGAATTCACCCCTCCACTTT.

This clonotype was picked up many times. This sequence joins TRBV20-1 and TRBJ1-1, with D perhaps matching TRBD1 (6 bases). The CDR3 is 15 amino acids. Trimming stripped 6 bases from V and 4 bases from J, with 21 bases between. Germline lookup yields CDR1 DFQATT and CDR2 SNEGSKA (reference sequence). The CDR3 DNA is TGCAGTGCCCCGACGGCAGGGGTTGGGAGCACTGAAGCTTTCTTT. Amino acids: CSAPTAGVGSTEAFF.

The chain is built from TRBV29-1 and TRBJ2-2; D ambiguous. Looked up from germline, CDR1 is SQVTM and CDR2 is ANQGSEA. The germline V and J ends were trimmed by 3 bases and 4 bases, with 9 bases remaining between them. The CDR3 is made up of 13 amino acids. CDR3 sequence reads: CSVEGTSTGELFF. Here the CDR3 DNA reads TGCAGCGTTGAGGGTACAAGCACCGGGGAGCTGTTTTTT.

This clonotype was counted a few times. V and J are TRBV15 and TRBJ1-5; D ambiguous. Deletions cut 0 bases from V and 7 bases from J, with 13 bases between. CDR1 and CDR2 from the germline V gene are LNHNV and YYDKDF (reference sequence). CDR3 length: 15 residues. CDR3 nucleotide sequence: TGTGCCACCAGCAGAGATCGGGGAGGGTGGCAGCCCCAGCATTTT. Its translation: CATSRDRGGWQPQHF. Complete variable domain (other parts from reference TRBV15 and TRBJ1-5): DAMVIQNPRYQVTQFGKPVTLSCSQTLNHNVMYWYQQKSSQAPKLLFHYYDKDFNNEADTPDNFQSRRPNTSFCFLDIRSPGLGDTAMYLCATSRDRGGWQPQHFGDGTRLSIL.

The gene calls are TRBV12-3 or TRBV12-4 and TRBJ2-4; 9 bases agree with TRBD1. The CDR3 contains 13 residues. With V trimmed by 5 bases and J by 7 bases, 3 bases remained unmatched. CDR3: CASSGTGRNIQYF. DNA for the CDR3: TGTGCCAGCAGTGGGACAGGGAGGAACATTCAGTACTTC.

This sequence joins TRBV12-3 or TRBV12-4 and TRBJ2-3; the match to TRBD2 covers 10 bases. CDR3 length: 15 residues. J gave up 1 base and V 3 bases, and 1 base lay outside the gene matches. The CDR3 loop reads CASSFLAGGTDTQYF. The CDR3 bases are TGTGCCAGCAGTTTCCTAGCGGGGGGCACAGATACGCAGTATTTT.

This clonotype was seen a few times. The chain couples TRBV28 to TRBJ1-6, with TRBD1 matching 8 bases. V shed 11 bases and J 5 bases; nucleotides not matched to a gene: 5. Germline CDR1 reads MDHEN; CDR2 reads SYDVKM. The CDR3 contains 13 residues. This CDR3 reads CASWTGHNSPLHF. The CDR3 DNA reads TGTGCCTCTTGGACAGGGCATAATTCACCCCTCCACTTT.

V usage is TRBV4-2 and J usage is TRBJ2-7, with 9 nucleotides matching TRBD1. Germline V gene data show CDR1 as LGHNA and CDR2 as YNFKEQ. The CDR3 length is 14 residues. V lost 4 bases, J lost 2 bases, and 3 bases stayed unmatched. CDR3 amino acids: CASSPGQGTYEQYF. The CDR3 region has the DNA TGTGCCAGCAGCCCGGGACAGGGCACCTACGAGCAGTACTTC.

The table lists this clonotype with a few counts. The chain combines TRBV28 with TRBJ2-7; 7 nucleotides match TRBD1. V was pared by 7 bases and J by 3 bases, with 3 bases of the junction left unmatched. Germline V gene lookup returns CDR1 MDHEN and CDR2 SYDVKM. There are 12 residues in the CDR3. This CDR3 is CASNYRGYEQYF. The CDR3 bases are TGTGCCAGCAATTACAGGGGCTACGAGCAGTACTTC. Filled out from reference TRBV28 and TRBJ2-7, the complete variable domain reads DVKVTQSSRYLVKRTGEKVFLECVQDMDHENMFWYRQDPGLGLRLIYFSYDVKMKEKGDIPEGYSVSREKKERFSLILESASTNQTSMYLCASNYRGYEQYFGPGTRLTVT.